The 2 T cell receptor beta chains below were found in one sample sequenced in a study of CD8 T cells in ankylosing spondylitis. In TCRdb, the 5' RACE reads were re-called with MiXCR into one record per CDR3 protein. The data contain 150,000 or so distinct CDR3 sequences, around 32% of them seen just once; the ten biggest clones take up about 6%. Sequenced: synovial fluid, either unsorted or a sorted T cell fraction (not recorded which). These receptor sequences come from a male donor with ankylosing spondylitis.

In this sample, this clonotype turned up a few times. The chain has TRBV5-6 and TRBJ1-6; D gene uncertain. CDR1 and CDR2 from the germline V gene are SGHDT and YYEEEE. The CDR3 runs 14 residues. V was pared by 3 bases and J by 10 bases, with 14 bases between. DNA for the CDR3: TGTGCCAGCAGCTCCCCGAGGAGACAATCACCCCTCCACTTT. Encoded protein: CASSSPRRQSPLHF.

The J gene is TRBJ2-3, the V gene TRBV6-1; weak D call: TRBD2 (5 bases). The V and J ends lost 10 bases and 0 bases respectively, with 14 bases between them. This CDR3 comprises 14 residues. The germline V gene encodes CDR1 MNHNS and CDR2 SASEGT. CDR3 protein: CAKIIRESTDTQYF. CDR3 in DNA: TGTGCCAAAATAATCCGGGAAAGCACAGATACGCAGTATTTT.